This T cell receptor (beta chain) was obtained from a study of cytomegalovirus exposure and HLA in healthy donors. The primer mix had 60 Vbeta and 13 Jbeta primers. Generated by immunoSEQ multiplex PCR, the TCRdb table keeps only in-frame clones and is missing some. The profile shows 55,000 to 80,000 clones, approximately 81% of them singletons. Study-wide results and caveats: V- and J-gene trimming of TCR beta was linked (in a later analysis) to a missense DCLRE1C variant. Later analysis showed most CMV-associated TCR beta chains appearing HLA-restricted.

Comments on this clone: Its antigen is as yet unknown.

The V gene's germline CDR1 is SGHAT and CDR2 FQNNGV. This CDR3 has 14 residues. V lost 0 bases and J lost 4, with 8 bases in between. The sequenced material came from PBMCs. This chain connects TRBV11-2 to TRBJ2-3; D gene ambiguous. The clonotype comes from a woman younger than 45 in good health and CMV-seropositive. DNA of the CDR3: TGTGCCAGCAGCTTAGATTGGCAGTCAGATACGCAGTATTTT. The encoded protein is CASSLDWQSDTQYF.